These 30 T cell receptor beta chains were sequenced from one sample in a study of cytomegalovirus exposure and HLA in healthy donors. Primers: 60 Vbeta forward and 13 Jbeta reverse. Only in-frame clones appear in the TCRdb table, and some are missing; sequencing was by immunoSEQ multiplex PCR. Here the sample spans about 120,000 clones, around two thirds being singletons. Source material: PBMCs. Receptors were obtained from a woman in her thirties or forties in good health and CMV-seropositive.

The chain uses TRBV6-5 and TRBJ2-6; D call uncertain. Germline V gene data show CDR1 as MNHEY and CDR2 as SVGAGI. The V end lost 2 bases, the J end lost 0 bases, and 2 bases lay between the germline ends. The CDR3 is 14 amino acids. CDR3 in amino acids: CASSYRSGANVLTF. CDR3 sequence (DNA): TGTGCCAGCAGTTACCGCTCTGGGGCCAACGTCCTGACTTTC.

The chain uses TRBV2 and TRBJ2-1; D might be TRBD2 (6 bases). CDR1 is SNHLY and CDR2 is FYNNEI in the germline V gene. The CDR3 is made up of 15 amino acids. V was pared by 3 bases and J by 5 bases, with 14 bases between. CDR3 DNA: TGTGCCAGCAGTGATCTGGGAGCGGGCGACAATGAGCAGTTCTTC. Translation: CASSDLGAGDNEQFF.

This chain connects TRBV19 to TRBJ1-5; TRBD1 might be the D (6 bases). CDR1 LNHDA and CDR2 SQIVND come from the germline V gene (reference sequence). Trimming took 6 bases from V and 0 from J, leaving 12 bases between them. The CDR3 runs 15 residues. CDR3 region: CASSKYRDSNQPQHF. The CDR3 nucleotides read TGTGCCAGTAGCAAATACAGGGATAGCAATCAGCCCCAGCATTTT.

This chain links TRBV28 with TRBJ1-2, with 9 bases matching TRBD1. Germline CDR1 MDHEN, CDR2 SYDVKM. This CDR3 region has 13 residues. Trimming at V came to 10 bases and at J to 4 bases, leaving 7 bases not matched to a gene. The CDR3 loop reads CAILTGGGYGYTF. The CDR3 coding sequence is TGTGCCATCCTAACAGGGGGCGGCTATGGCTACACCTTC.

The chain combines TRBV7-2 with TRBJ2-7; tentatively, D is TRBD1 (7 bases). CDR1 is SGHTA and CDR2 is FQGNSA in the germline V gene. Between the trimmed V and J ends, which lost 3 bases and 1 base, there was a span of 13 bases. The CDR3 runs 15 residues. The CDR3 DNA reads as TGTGCCAGCAGCTTCGGCGGGACAGCTTCCTACGAGCAGTACTTC. It yields the protein CASSFGGTASYEQYF.

The rearrangement joins TRBV14 to TRBJ2-5; D is perhaps TRBD1 (5 bases). CDR3 length equals 13 residues. V was pared by 5 bases and J by 5 bases, with 12 bases between. Germline V gene lookup returns CDR1 SGHDN and CDR2 FVKESK. CDR3 in DNA: TGTGCCAGCAGCAGGGGCCAACGGGAGACCCAGTACTTC. This encodes CASSRGQRETQYF.

This clone was seen a few times. The rearrangement links TRBV6-5 to TRBJ1-2; D is perhaps TRBD1 (6 bases). Germline CDR1 MNHEY, CDR2 SVGAGI. V was trimmed by 6 bases and J by 8 bases, leaving 13 bases between them. This CDR3 has 12 amino acids. DNA of the CDR3: TGTGCCAGCAGCTTCAGGGGCAACGGCTACACCTTC. Translated: CASSFRGNGYTF.

V and J are TRBV18 and TRBJ2-1; weak D call: TRBD1 (6 bases). This CDR3 spans 12 amino acids. From germline, CDR1 is KGHSH and CDR2 LQKENI. The V end was cut by 3 bases, the J end by 7 bases, with 7 bases between. The CDR3 DNA reads as TGTGCCAGCTCACCTACAGGGAATGAGCAGTTCTTC. Translated, it gives CASSPTGNEQFF.

The V call is TRBV7-9, the J call TRBJ1-3, with 7 nucleotides matching TRBD1. V dropped 7 bases and J dropped 0; count of bases not matched to a gene: 12. Germline CDR1 and CDR2: SEHNR and FQNEAQ (reference sequence). The CDR3 length is 17 residues. The CDR3 loop is CASIDQGTVSSGNTIYF. Written as DNA, the CDR3 is TGTGCCAGCATCGACCAAGGGACAGTCTCCTCTGGAAACACCATATATTTT.

The chain is built from TRBV7-9 and TRBJ2-7, with D tentatively TRBD2 (6 bases). The germline gives CDR1 SEHNR, CDR2 FQNEAQ (reference sequence). The germline V and J ends were trimmed by 2 bases and 3 bases, with 11 bases remaining between them. This CDR3 spans 14 amino acids. CDR3 residues: CASSLQEGSYEQYF. DNA for the CDR3: TGTGCCAGCAGCTTACAGGAGGGGAGCTACGAGCAGTACTTC.

The chain has TRBV14 and TRBJ2-3; 10 bases match TRBD2. V gave up 5 bases and J gave up 6 bases; unmatched junction bases: 2. The CDR3 has 13 amino acids. From germline, CDR1 is SGHDN and CDR2 FVKESK. The CDR3 DNA reads TGTGCCAGCAGCTTTAGCGGGGGGGATACGCAGTATTTT. Amino acids: CASSFSGGDTQYF.

In the case of this clone: One junction end does not reproduce the germline sequence, and a read error may be involved. J is TRBJ2-7 and V is TRBV7-7, with TRBD1 identical over 9 bases. This CDR3 is 15 amino acids long. Germline V gives CDR1 SSHAT, CDR2 FNYEAQ (reference sequence). The CDR3 is CASSRGQGISYEQYF. The CDR3 DNA is TGTGCTAGCAGCCGGGGACAGGGAATCTCCTACGAGCAGTACTTC.

V is TRBV6-5 and J is TRBJ1-2; 9 bases are a match to TRBD1. The germline V gene has CDR1 MNHEY and CDR2 SVGAGI. J lost 4 bases, V lost 6 bases, and 9 bases had no gene match. There are 15 residues in the CDR3. Written as DNA, the CDR3 is TGTGCCAGCAGCAGGACAGGGGCCGGGTCCTATGGCTACACCTTC. Translating it yields CASSRTGAGSYGYTF.

The J gene is TRBJ2-7, the V gene TRBV19; D is unclear. This CDR3 is 11 amino acids long. Trimming took off 6 bases at V and 3 bases at J, with 6 bases between the two ends. In germline, CDR1 is LNHDA, CDR2 SQIVND (reference sequence). The CDR3 is CASRSNYEQYF. The CDR3 DNA reads as TGTGCCAGTAGAAGCAACTACGAGCAGTACTTC.

This clone was observed a single time. The rearrangement joins TRBV6-5 to TRBJ2-5; possibly TRBD1 for D (6 bases). The CDR3 is made up of 13 amino acids. Germline values: CDR1 MNHEY, CDR2 SVGAGI. Trimming shortened V by 2 bases and J by 5 bases, and 9 bases separated the two germline ends. CDR3 in DNA: TGTGCCAGCAGTTACACAGGGTGGGAGACCCAGTACTTC. Translation gives CASSYTGWETQYF.

This clone has a handful of counts. The chain employs TRBV5-6 and TRBJ2-7; tentatively, D is TRBD1 (6 bases). The CDR3 consists of 13 residues. Trimming removed 4 bases at V and 4 bases at J, with 12 bases between. The germline CDR1 and CDR2 sequences are SGHDT and YYEEEE. CDR3 bases: TGTGCCAGCAGCCCACAGGGACAATACGAGCAGTACTTC. This gives the protein CASSPQGQYEQYF.

Notes on this clone: At one end, the junction sequence differs from germline, possibly due to a read error. The chain is built from TRBV7-9 and TRBJ2-7, with 8 positions matching TRBD1. Germline values: CDR1 SEHNR, CDR2 FQNEAQ (reference sequence). There are 15 residues in the CDR3. The CDR3 DNA reads TGTTCCAGCAGCTCCCCGGGACAGGAAAGCTACGAGCAGTACTTC. This encodes CSSSSPGQESYEQYF.

This chain links TRBV5-1 with TRBJ2-5, with D possibly being TRBD1 (5 bases). The DNA end lines up better with TRBJ2-7; the J call may be wrong. Germline CDR1 reads SGHRS; CDR2 reads YFSETQ. The CDR3 loop spans 15 amino acids. This chain's CDR3 is CASSLALAGLGEQYF. In nucleotides, the CDR3 is TGCGCCAGCAGCTTGGCCTTGGCAGGGTTAGGCGAGCAGTACTTC.

CDR3 in DNA: TGTGCCAGCAGCCGGGGAGAGGGCGGCAATGAGCAGTTCTTC. Translating it yields CASSRGEGGNEQFF. The chain employs TRBV6-1 and TRBJ2-1, with TRBD2 as a possible D gene (5 bases). This CDR3 comprises 14 residues. CDR1 and CDR2 from the germline V gene are MNHNS and SASEGT. V was clipped by 6 bases and J by 6 bases, with 15 bases between them.

The chain recombines TRBV18 with TRBJ1-2; D perhaps matches TRBD1 (6 bases). The V end lost 4 bases, the J end lost 2 bases, and 11 bases lay between the germline ends. Germline CDR1 is KGHSH and CDR2 is LQKENI. The CDR3 is 14 amino acids. The chain's CDR3 is CASSLRQANYGYTF. CDR3 nucleotide sequence: TGTGCCAGCTCACTCCGACAGGCCAACTATGGCTACACCTTC.

The chain carries TRBV28 and TRBJ1-1; D might be TRBD1 (6 bases). In germline, CDR1 is MDHEN, CDR2 SYDVKM. The CDR3 covers 16 residues. V lost 6 bases and J 2 bases, leaving 19 bases between the germline ends. The CDR3 DNA sequence: TGTGCCAGCAGCCGAATGAAATTGGACAGTAACACTGAAGCTTTCTTT. The encoded protein is CASSRMKLDSNTEAFF.

The V call is TRBV6-1, the J call TRBJ2-7, with 8 bases that match TRBD2. Germline CDR1 and CDR2: MNHNS and SASEGT. Unmatched junction bases numbered 7, after V lost 7 bases and J lost 2 bases. The CDR3 runs 14 residues. Here the CDR3 reads CASNAGTRTYEQYF. The CDR3 DNA reads TGTGCCAGCAACGCCGGGACTAGGACCTACGAGCAGTACTTC.

The gene calls are TRBV2 and TRBJ1-1; 9 bases are a match to TRBD1. V shed 6 bases, J shed 3 bases, and the junction held 17 bases outside the gene matches. The CDR3 runs 18 residues. Germline CDR1 reads SNHLY; CDR2 reads FYNNEI. The CDR3 sequence: CASRDRGGRRSKDTEAFF. In nucleotides, the CDR3 is TGTGCCAGCAGGGACAGGGGAGGGAGAAGAAGTAAGGACACTGAAGCTTTCTTT. Based on the CDR3 plus reference TRBV2 and TRBJ1-1, the full variable domain is EPEVTQTPSHQVTQMGQEVILRCVPISNHLYFYWYRQILGQKVEFLVSFYNNEISEKSEIFDDQFSVERPDGSNFTLKIRSTKLEDSAMYFCASRDRGGRRSKDTEAFFGQGTRLTVV.

The chain joins TRBV7-8 to TRBJ1-1; no definite D call. Germline CDR1 reads SGHVS; CDR2 reads FQNEAQ. V was pared by 5 bases and J by 0 bases, with 13 bases between. The CDR3 spans 15 residues. The CDR3 loop reads CASSPLVNLNTEAFF. In DNA form, the CDR3 reads TGTGCCAGCAGCCCACTCGTAAACCTGAACACTGAAGCTTTCTTT.

This clone has only a few counts. The genes are TRBV7-8 and TRBJ1-1; tentative D call: TRBD1 (5 bases). V lost 1 base and J lost 4, with 7 bases in between. The CDR3 runs 13 residues. Germline V gene lookup returns CDR1 SGHVS and CDR2 FQNEAQ. The CDR3 bases are TGTGCCAGCAGCTTAGGCGGGGGCACTGAAGCTTTCTTT. Protein product: CASSLGGGTEAFF.

The rearrangement joins TRBV12-5 to TRBJ2-1, with 13 positions matching TRBD2. Germline CDR1 and CDR2: LGHNT and FRNRAP. The CDR3 length is 15 residues. With 5 bases clipped from V and 7 bases from J, the junction kept 5 bases outside the gene matches. The CDR3 protein is CASGPGLAGRNEQFF. In DNA, the CDR3 is TGTGCTAGTGGTCCGGGACTAGCGGGACGGAATGAGCAGTTCTTC.

CDR3 protein: CASSFPGTGNNEQYF. The CDR3 DNA reads TGTGCCAGCAGTTTCCCCGGGACAGGGAACAACGAGCAGTACTTC. J is TRBJ2-7 and V is TRBV6-6; 9 bases align to TRBD1. J lost 5 bases, V lost 4 bases, and 9 bases had no gene match. Germline V gives CDR1 MNHNY, CDR2 SVGAGI (reference sequence). The CDR3 is 15 amino acids.

The CDR3 region is CASTPLAGWNTGELFF. CDR3 DNA sequence: TGTGCCAGTACCCCCCTAGCGGGGTGGAACACCGGGGAGCTGTTTTTT. The chain recombines TRBV19 with TRBJ2-2, with TRBD2 matching 9 bases. The CDR3 totals 16 residues. V shed 7 bases and J 1 base; nucleotides not matched to a gene: 7. The germline V gene encodes CDR1 LNHDA and CDR2 SQIVND (reference sequence). Filled out from reference TRBV19 and TRBJ2-2, the complete variable domain reads DGGITQSPKYLFRKEGQNVTLSCEQNLNHDAMYWYRQDPGQGLRLIYYSQIVNDFQKGDIAEGYSVSREKKESFPLTVTSAQKNPTAFYLCASTPLAGWNTGELFFGEGSRLTVL.

This clone occurred a few times. The V and J genes are TRBV28 and TRBJ1-2, with TRBD1 matching over 7 bases. Germline assignment: CDR1 MDHEN and CDR2 SYDVKM. The trim removed 1 base at V and 8 bases at J, leaving 7 bases unmatched. This CDR3 has 14 residues. The CDR3 DNA sequence: TGTGCCAGCAGTTTATCCCACAGGGGCACAGGCTACACCTTC. It encodes CASSLSHRGTGYTF.

The V call is TRBV28, the J call TRBJ2-1; 14 bases fit TRBD2. V shed 8 bases and J 4 bases; nucleotides not matched to a gene: 7. The CDR3 sequence is 16 residues long. Germline V gene sequence: CDR1 MDHEN, CDR2 SYDVKM. The CDR3 loop is CASAGTSGSGYNEQFF. DNA of the CDR3: TGTGCCAGCGCTGGGACTAGCGGGAGTGGGTACAATGAGCAGTTCTTC.